One T cell receptor (beta chain) is described in this entry. Its antigen is not identified. This record belongs to a study of shared clonotypes between healthy human individuals. Turning to the study itself: Donors consisted of a couple of women and three men between 18 and 49. The study used three CD4 naive, three CD4 memory, two CD8 naive and one CD8 memory plate per donor. Study-level findings and limits: Clonotypes that were shared across four donors made up around 5% of naive CD4 clonotypes.

J lost 8 bases, V lost 1 base, and 9 bases had no gene match. This CDR3 region has 15 residues. CDR1 is SGHTA and CDR2 is FQGNSA in the germline V gene. Each PCR replicate from the sorted subsets contained about 200 ng DNA, which is about 30,000 T cell genomes. The data were produced by immunoSEQ multiplex PCR, yet TCRdb's version contains in-frame clones alone and is incomplete. The table has about 2.4 million clones, 80% to 95% seen once. The sample consisted of naive CD4+ T cells from PBMCs. As for subset: CD45RA+ positively selected. V gene TRBV7-2 combines with J gene TRBJ2-3; 7 nucleotides line up with TRBD2. The receptor comes from a man between 18 and 35 years old in good health. Some clones in this sample may be carry-over from other donors' samples. CDR3 amino acids: CASSLVWWGEGTQYF. Here the CDR3 DNA reads TGTGCCAGCAGCTTAGTTTGGTGGGGGGAGGGTACGCAGTATTTT.